The clone carrying this TCR beta chain came up many times. The source of the sample is a study of blood T cell repertoires in COVID-19. Only in-frame clones appear in the TCRdb table, and some are missing; sequencing was by immunoSEQ multiplex PCR. The sample contains about 140,000 clones, about nine tenths of which appear only once. CDR1 LNHDA and CDR2 SQIVND come from the germline V gene (reference sequence). The CDR3 covers 13 residues. The J segment lost 4 bases and the V segment lost 4 bases, leaving 2 bases of the junction unmatched. The sample comprised peripheral blood. The J gene is TRBJ1-1, the V gene TRBV19; 8 nucleotides match TRBD1. The clonotype comes from a human donor with COVID-19, enrolled during active disease. The donor label of this sample is uncertain. The CDR3 nucleotides read TGTGCCAGTAGTACAGGGGGCGGCACTGAAGCTTTCTTT. Residues: CASSTGGGTEAFF. The whole variable domain, filled in from reference TRBV19 and TRBJ1-1, reads DGGITQSPKYLFRKEGQNVTLSCEQNLNHDAMYWYRQDPGQGLRLIYYSQIVNDFQKGDIAEGYSVSREKKESFPLTVTSAQKNPTAFYLCASSTGGGTEAFFGQGTRLTVV.